One T cell receptor beta chain is described in this entry. The age range of participants was 18 to 89 years, with residence in under 25 US areas. This record belongs to a study of blood T cell repertoires in COVID-19. Method: immunoSEQ multiplex PCR; TCRdb's copy keeps in-frame clones and lacks some. The sample consists of more than 200,000 clones, approximately 86% of them appearing once. V lost 4 bases to trimming and J lost 3 bases; unmatched junction nucleotides: 6. The germline CDR1 and CDR2 sequences are MDHEN and SYDVKM. This CDR3 is 16 amino acids long. This TCR came from a woman in her twenties or thirties with acute COVID-19. The rearrangement links TRBV28 to TRBJ1-5; 10 nucleotides match TRBD1. The sample comprised PBMCs or T cells enriched from blood (not recorded which). The CDR3 region has the DNA TGTGCCAGCAGTTCGGTTGGGACAGGGGCCAATCAGCCCCAGCATTTT. This translates into CASSSVGTGANQPQHF.